The next 24 T cell receptor beta chains were all read from a single sample in a study of T cells in Graves' hyperthyroidism and ophthalmopathy. Amplified TCR beta CDR3 regions came from RNA transcripts. The primer set for the first-round RT-PCR of the TCR CDR3 was HTBI. TCRdb redid the calling of the multiplex PCR reads with MiXCR, one entry per CDR3 protein. The sample lists 350,000 to 400,000 distinct CDR3 sequences, about 15% occurring once. The sequenced sample consisted of blood. The source of these receptors is a woman under 40 with Graves' hyperthyroidism.

The table lists this clonotype with a few counts. With a much larger clone just one base away, this may be a read error. The rearrangement joins TRBV20-1 to TRBJ1-4; D call uncertain. V lost 3 bases and J lost 8, with 13 bases in between. Germline CDR1 DFQATT, CDR2 SNEGSKA (reference sequence). The CDR3 sequence is 13 residues long. The CDR3 DNA sequence: TGCAGTGCTAGTCGGGGATCTCCCGAAAAACTGTTTTTT. As protein: CSASRGSPEKLFF.

This clonotype was counted many times. The gene calls are TRBV28 and TRBJ1-1; TRBD1 matches at 7 bases. Trimming cost V 2 bases and J 6 bases; bases outside gene matches: 6. CDR1 is MDHEN and CDR2 is SYDVKM in the germline V gene. The CDR3 extends over 14 amino acids. In DNA, the CDR3 is TGTGCCAGCAGTTTACCCGGGACAGTCCCTGAAGCTTTCTTT. As protein: CASSLPGTVPEAFF.

At least ten counts were recorded for this clonotype. The genes are TRBV28 and TRBJ1-4; 7 bases agree with TRBD1. Trimming took 5 bases from V and 7 from J; bases not matched to a gene: 10. The length of the CDR3 is 15 residues. Germline-derived CDR1 and CDR2 are MDHEN and SYDVKM. CDR3 sequence: CASSPYRGGGEKLFF. DNA for the CDR3: TGTGCCAGCAGTCCCTACAGGGGAGGAGGTGAAAAACTGTTTTTT.

The V call is TRBV27, the J call TRBJ1-3, with 8 bases that match TRBD1. The CDR3 spans 17 residues. Germline lookup yields CDR1 MNHEY and CDR2 SMNVEV (reference sequence). The V and J ends lost 3 bases and 0 bases, in that order; junction bases with no gene match: 7. The CDR3 nucleotides are TGTGCCAGCAGTTTCTCCGGGACAGGCAGCTCTGGAAACACCATATATTTT. Its protein is CASSFSGTGSSGNTIYF.

This clonotype was seen a few times. The junction departs from germline at one end; a sequencing error may be responsible. The rearrangement links TRBV20-1 to TRBJ1-2, with TRBD1 matching over 8 bases. CDR1 and CDR2 (germline): DFQATT, SNEGSKA (reference sequence). The CDR3 length is 13 residues. CDR3 nucleotide sequence: TGCAGTGCTGCAGGGGGCAAGAACTATGGCGACACCTTC. Residues: CSAAGGKNYGDTF.

This clonotype showed up many times. This rearrangement joins TRBV2 to TRBJ2-7; possible D gene TRBD2, 6 bases. The germline gives CDR1 SNHLY, CDR2 FYNNEI. This CDR3 has 15 amino acids. The V and J ends lost 9 bases and 3 bases respectively, with 21 bases between them. The CDR3 DNA follows: TGTGCCAGTTTCGCTCGCCGGGACTCTTTCTACGAGCAGTACTTC. It codes for CASFARRDSFYEQYF.

The chain uses TRBV5-1 and TRBJ2-2; 8 nucleotides agree with TRBD1. This CDR3 contains 17 residues. Germline V gives CDR1 SGHRS, CDR2 YFSETQ. V shed 0 bases and J 1 base; nucleotides not matched to a gene: 5. The CDR3 sequence is CASSLALDRGNTGELFF. CDR3 bases: TGCGCCAGCAGCTTGGCCCTAGACAGGGGGAACACCGGGGAGCTGTTTTTT.

This clonotype was seen repeatedly, ten times or more. V usage is TRBV3-1 and J usage is TRBJ2-2, with 7 bases identical to TRBD1. Per the germline V gene, CDR1 is LGHDT and CDR2 is YNNKEL (reference sequence). The CDR3 runs to 14 residues. V shed 3 bases, J shed 7 bases, and the junction held 5 bases outside the gene matches. The CDR3 is CASSHATGVGELFF. In DNA form, the CDR3 reads TGTGCCAGCAGCCACGCCACAGGGGTCGGGGAGCTGTTTTTT.

About this clonotype itself: A much more abundant neighbour one base away suggests this may be a read error. The rearrangement links TRBV5-5 to TRBJ2-1, with 7 bases fitting TRBD1. The length of the CDR3 is 13 residues. Germline V CDR1 and CDR2: SGHKS, YYEKEE (reference sequence). DNA of the CDR3: TGTACCAGCAGCGTAGACAGGGACAATGAGCAGTTCTTC. Translated, it gives CTSSVDRDNEQFF.

The rearrangement links TRBV15 to TRBJ2-3, with D unclear. CDR1 and CDR2 (germline): LNHNV, YYDKDF (reference sequence). The CDR3 is 15 amino acids. Trimming took off 0 bases at V and 2 bases at J, with 9 bases between the two ends. The CDR3 is CATSRDRASTDTQYF. In DNA, the CDR3 is TGTGCCACCAGCAGAGATCGGGCTTCCACAGATACGCAGTATTTT. The full variable domain, rest sourced from reference TRBV15 and TRBJ2-3, is DAMVIQNPRYQVTQFGKPVTLSCSQTLNHNVMYWYQQKSSQAPKLLFHYYDKDFNNEADTPDNFQSRRPNTSFCFLDIRSPGLGDTAMYLCATSRDRASTDTQYFGPGTRLTVL.

This clonotype was seen more than once but under ten times. The chain recombines TRBV15 with TRBJ1-2; tentative D call: TRBD1 (6 bases). Trimming pared 5 bases from V and 7 bases from J, leaving 20 bases between. The germline gives CDR1 LNHNV, CDR2 YYDKDF (reference sequence). The CDR3 extends over 15 amino acids. Here the CDR3 reads CATSASGTPSGGYTF. Here the CDR3 DNA reads TGTGCCACCAGCGCGTCCGGGACACCAAGTGGTGGCTACACCTTC.

V usage is TRBV10-3 and J usage is TRBJ2-7; 10 bases line up with TRBD2. Germline lookup yields CDR1 ENHRY and CDR2 SYGVKD. The J segment lost 2 bases and the V segment lost 8 bases, leaving 3 bases of the junction unmatched. CDR3 size: 13 residues. Here the CDR3 reads CAIGTSATYEQYF. CDR3 in DNA: TGTGCCATCGGGACTAGCGCAACCTACGAGCAGTACTTC.

The chain has TRBV12-3 or TRBV12-4 and TRBJ2-7, with D hard to call. Trimming removed 5 bases from V and 6 bases from J, with 11 bases in between. There are 12 residues in the CDR3. The CDR3: CASSPNHGEQYF. Written as DNA, the CDR3 is TGTGCCAGCAGTCCGAACCACGGCGAGCAGTACTTC.

About this clonotype: A read error is possible here, since a much larger clone lies one base away. This chain joins TRBV7-8 and TRBJ2-5; D remains ambiguous. Germline V lookup: CDR1 SGHVS, CDR2 FQNEAQ. This CDR3 comprises 15 residues. The CDR3 loop reads CANSSDLRREETQYF. The CDR3 DNA sequence: TGTGCCAACAGCTCCGACCTGAGAAGGGAAGAGACCCAGTACTTC.

This clonotype has ten or more counts. V is TRBV5-1 and J is TRBJ2-7, with 7 bases lining up with TRBD1. Germline loops: CDR1 SGHRS, CDR2 YFSETQ. Trimming cost V 2 bases and J 3 bases; bases outside gene matches: 2. The CDR3 is 13 amino acids. CDR3 nucleotide sequence: TGCGCCAGCAGCTTCGCAGGGGGCTACGAGCAGTACTTC. As protein: CASSFAGGYEQYF.

V gene TRBV6-1 combines with J gene TRBJ2-1; either TRBD1 or TRBD2 may fit D (5 bases each). The CDR3 extends over 19 amino acids. Trimming shortened V by 7 bases and J by 2 bases, and 27 bases separated the two germline ends. Germline V gene sequence: CDR1 MNHNS, CDR2 SASEGT. The CDR3 nucleotides are TGTGCCAGCATAGAGAAGGGGCTAGGGACGTCGAAGGCCTACAATGAGCAGTTCTTC. Its protein product is CASIEKGLGTSKAYNEQFF.

This rearrangement joins TRBV20-1 to TRBJ1-1; 9 nucleotides agree with TRBD1. Germline assignment: CDR1 DFQATT and CDR2 SNEGSKA (reference sequence). V was clipped by 7 bases and J by 2 bases; unmatched bases: 8. There are 14 residues in the CDR3. CDR3 region: CSGTSGQGNTEAFF. CDR3 coding DNA: TGCAGTGGTACTTCGGGACAGGGAAACACTGAAGCTTTCTTT.

This clonotype was detected only a few times. The rearrangement uses TRBV24-1 and TRBJ2-2, with a weak D call TRBD1 (6 bases). The length of the CDR3 is 16 residues. In germline, CDR1 is KGHDR, CDR2 SFDVKD. V lost 4 bases, J lost 2 bases, and 13 bases lay in between. CDR3 residues: CATSETGTPNTGELFF. CDR3 bases: TGTGCCACCAGTGAAACCGGGACACCTAACACCGGGGAGCTGTTTTTT.

This clonotype was counted only a few times. The chain has TRBV5-4 and TRBJ2-7; 9 bases map to TRBD2. The CDR3 loop spans 15 amino acids. Germline CDR1 is SGHNT and CDR2 is YYREEE (reference sequence). The trim removed 2 bases at V and 4 bases at J, leaving 7 bases unmatched. This CDR3 is CASSFHAGGPYEQYF. The CDR3 coding sequence is TGTGCCAGCAGCTTCCACGCGGGAGGGCCGTACGAGCAGTACTTC.

This clonotype was counted many times. CDR3 DNA sequence: TGCGCCAGCAGCTTGGGTCCTAGCGGTTTTAGCTCCTACAATGAGCAGTTCTTC. Residues: CASSLGPSGFSSYNEQFF. V is TRBV5-1 and J is TRBJ2-1; 7 nucleotides match TRBD2. With 0 bases clipped from V and 0 bases from J, the junction kept 9 bases outside the gene matches. The CDR3 is made up of 18 amino acids. The germline gives CDR1 SGHRS, CDR2 YFSETQ.

V is TRBV5-1 and J is TRBJ1-1; maybe TRBD1 (6 bases). The V gene lost 6 bases and the J gene lost 0 bases, with 12 bases spanning the gap. The germline CDR1 and CDR2 sequences are SGHRS and YFSETQ. The CDR3 has 14 residues. In DNA, the CDR3 is TGCGCCAGCACAACGGACAGCATGAACACTGAAGCTTTCTTT. Protein: CASTTDSMNTEAFF.

At least ten counts were recorded for this clonotype. The chain uses TRBV5-1 and TRBJ2-1, with D perhaps TRBD2 (6 bases). The germline CDR1 and CDR2 sequences are SGHRS and YFSETQ. Trimming cost V 7 bases and J 3 bases, with 17 bases left between them. The CDR3 is 15 residues long. In nucleotides, the CDR3 is TGCGCCAGCGGTGCCTGGGGGGATGACTACAATGAGCAGTTCTTC. Protein sequence: CASGAWGDDYNEQFF.

This clonotype was counted only a few times. The chain has TRBV27 and TRBJ2-1; a possible D gene is TRBD2 (6 bases). There are 14 residues in the CDR3. V dropped 5 bases and J dropped 3 bases, with 11 bases sitting between them. CDR1 and CDR2 from the germline V gene are MNHEY and SMNVEV (reference sequence). This CDR3 is CASSPQTSYNEQFF. The CDR3 nucleotides read TGTGCCAGCAGTCCCCAGACTAGCTACAATGAGCAGTTCTTC.

This clonotype was counted a few times. The chain is built from TRBV15 and TRBJ2-1, with D unresolved. V lost 0 bases and J 4 bases, leaving 7 bases between the germline ends. CDR3 length: 14 amino acids. CDR1 LNHNV and CDR2 YYDKDF come from the germline V gene (reference sequence). The CDR3 region is CATSRDRQYNEQFF. The CDR3 DNA follows: TGTGCCACCAGCAGAGATCGACAATACAATGAGCAGTTCTTC.